This entry lists 26 T cell receptor beta chains sequenced from one sample in a study of T cell changes during pregnancy in multiple sclerosis. This table comes from immunoSEQ multiplex PCR, and its TCRdb copy is limited to in-frame clones, with some not included. The repertoire holds 98,000 or so clones, with 93% as singletons. The input for sequencing was peripheral blood, taken after pregnancy. Receptors originate from a female donor with multiple sclerosis, enrolled in a pregnancy study.

The chain's CDR3 is CATNLRGPHGPQHF. CDR3 bases: TGTGCCACCAACTTGAGGGGGCCCCATGGGCCCCAGCATTTT. The genes are TRBV27 and TRBJ1-5, with TRBD1 identical over 7 bases. CDR1 and CDR2 from the germline V gene are MNHEY and SMNVEV (reference sequence). The CDR3 is made up of 14 amino acids. With 10 bases clipped from V and 9 bases from J, the junction kept 15 bases outside the gene matches.

The chain employs TRBV5-1 and TRBJ2-1; 13 bases agree with TRBD2. V was pared by 2 bases and J by 8 bases, with 1 base of the junction left unmatched. CDR1 and CDR2 from the germline V gene are SGHRS and YFSETQ. This CDR3 spans 14 amino acids. The CDR3 DNA reads TGCGCCAGCAGCTTACTAGCGGGGGGGGATGAGCAGTTCTTC. Amino acid sequence: CASSLLAGGDEQFF.

This rearrangement joins TRBV7-9 to TRBJ1-3; D might be TRBD1 (6 bases). Germline CDR1 SEHNR, CDR2 FQNEAQ (reference sequence). The CDR3 has 16 residues. Trimming took off 5 bases at V and 4 bases at J, with 18 bases between the two ends. The CDR3, as DNA: TGTGCCAGCAGCCCTAGAGGGGGTCGAGGCGGAAACACCATATATTTT. Translation gives CASSPRGGRGGNTIYF.

This clone appeared a few times. The rearrangement uses TRBV10-3 and TRBJ2-7, with 9 bases fitting TRBD2. This CDR3 contains 14 residues. After removal of 5 bases from V and 6 bases from J, the junction contained 8 bases not matched to a gene. The germline gives CDR1 ENHRY, CDR2 SYGVKD. The CDR3 nucleotides read TGTGCCATCAGTCATACCAGCGGGGGGCTCGAGCAGTACTTC. Residues: CAISHTSGGLEQYF.

V and J are TRBV30 and TRBJ1-1; tentative D call: TRBD1 (5 bases). Trimming took 0 bases from V and 5 from J, leaving 13 bases between them. The CDR3 has 14 residues. Germline V gene lookup returns CDR1 GTSNPN and CDR2 SVGIG (reference sequence). CDR3 in amino acids: CAWSVGAGRTEAFF. Here the CDR3 DNA reads TGTGCCTGGAGTGTAGGGGCAGGGAGGACTGAAGCTTTCTTT. The whole variable domain, filled in from reference TRBV30 and TRBJ1-1, reads SQTIHQWPATLVQPVGSPLSLECTVEGTSNPNLYWYRQAAGRGLQLLFYSVGIGQISSEVPQNLSASRPQDRQFILSSKKLLLSDSGFYLCAWSVGAGRTEAFFGQGTRLTVV.

The chain employs TRBV20-1 and TRBJ2-1, with unresolved D. The germline V gene encodes CDR1 DFQATT and CDR2 SNEGSKA (reference sequence). V lost 4 bases, J lost 6 bases, and 7 bases lay in between. CDR3 size: 11 residues. CDR3 residues: CSATGSNEQFF. The CDR3 nucleotides are TGCAGTGCTACTGGCAGCAATGAGCAGTTCTTC.

The J gene is TRBJ1-3, the V gene TRBV27, with D possibly TRBD1 on 6 matching bases. Trimming left V 6 bases short and J 2 bases short, with 8 bases between. The CDR3 length is 13 residues. Germline CDR1 and CDR2: MNHEY and SMNVEV (reference sequence). The DNA for the CDR3 is TGTGCCAGCAGCTGGACAGCTGGAAACACCATATATTTT. It yields the protein CASSWTAGNTIYF.

V gene TRBV9 combines with J gene TRBJ2-1; 9 bases agree with TRBD2. This CDR3 comprises 19 residues. Germline CDR1 is SGDLS and CDR2 is YYNGEE. Trimming removed 1 base from V and 3 bases from J; junction bases left unmatched: 14. CDR3 coding DNA: TGTGCCAGCAGCGTACCACTAGCGGGTAGTGAAACGGACTACAATGAGCAGTTCTTC. It codes for CASSVPLAGSETDYNEQFF. Full variable domain (rest looked up from reference TRBV9 and TRBJ2-1): DSGVTQTPKHLITATGQRVTLRCSPRSGDLSVYWYQQSLDQGLQFLIQYYNGEERAKGNILERFSAQQFPDLHSELNLSSLELGDSALYFCASSVPLAGSETDYNEQFFGPGTRLTVL.

The gene calls are TRBV5-1 and TRBJ2-7, with TRBD1 matching 7 bases. From germline, CDR1 is SGHRS and CDR2 YFSETQ. This CDR3 has 13 residues. V lost 4 bases and J lost 2; bases outside the gene matches: 3. CDR3: CASSKGTAYEQYF. The CDR3 DNA is TGCGCCAGCAGCAAGGGGACAGCCTACGAGCAGTACTTC.

The chain couples TRBV28 to TRBJ1-5; maybe TRBD1 (5 bases). The germline V gene encodes CDR1 MDHEN and CDR2 SYDVKM. The length of the CDR3 is 14 residues. The V gene lost 2 bases and the J gene lost 7 bases, with 12 bases spanning the gap. The CDR3 sequence: CASSLTAGRQPQHF. DNA of the CDR3: TGTGCCAGCAGTTTAACGGCAGGGAGGCAGCCCCAGCATTTT.

This rearrangement joins TRBV19 to TRBJ1-5, with 8 bases that match TRBD1. Trimming cost V 1 base and J 2 bases; bases outside gene matches: 1. The germline CDR1 and CDR2 sequences are LNHDA and SQIVND (reference sequence). The CDR3 is made up of 15 amino acids. DNA of the CDR3: TGTGCCAGTAGTATAGGGGGACAGGGCAATCAGCCCCAGCATTTT. It translates to CASSIGGQGNQPQHF.

This chain links TRBV7-2 with TRBJ2-1; 12 bases are shared with TRBD2. The CDR3 is 16 residues long. With V trimmed by 4 bases and J by 0 bases, 1 base remained unmatched. From germline, CDR1 is SGHTA and CDR2 FQGNSA. The CDR3 region has the DNA TGTGCCAGCAGCTGGGGACTAGCGGGCTCCTACAATGAGCAGTTCTTC. It encodes CASSWGLAGSYNEQFF.

V gene TRBV5-1 combines with J gene TRBJ2-7; 7 bases agree with TRBD1. CDR1 SGHRS and CDR2 YFSETQ come from the germline V gene. V was clipped by 4 bases and J by 2 bases; unmatched bases: 6. This CDR3 has 14 residues. The CDR3, as DNA: TGCGCCAGCAGCCCCGGACAGGCCCCCTACGAGCAGTACTTC. Protein: CASSPGQAPYEQYF.

The chain joins TRBV2 to TRBJ2-5, with 12 bases lining up with TRBD2. The germline V gene has CDR1 SNHLY and CDR2 FYNNEI. V lost 10 bases, J lost 1 base, and 4 bases stayed unmatched. There are 14 residues in the CDR3. CDR3 DNA: TGTGCCACTGTGACTAGCGGGAGCCAAGAGACCCAGTACTTC. Translation gives CATVTSGSQETQYF.

CDR3 amino acids: CASSVVGGTDTQYF. DNA for the CDR3: TGCGCCAGCAGCGTCGTAGGAGGGACAGATACGCAGTATTTT. The chain combines TRBV5-1 with TRBJ2-3, with D tentatively TRBD2 (6 bases). The CDR3 consists of 14 residues. Germline lookup yields CDR1 SGHRS and CDR2 YFSETQ. The ends were cut back, 4 bases at V and 3 bases at J, with 12 bases in the middle.

This chain connects TRBV29-1 to TRBJ2-1, with 8 bases identical to TRBD1. J was trimmed by 2 bases and V by 7 bases; bases with no gene match: 7. The CDR3 has 14 residues. Germline CDR1 is SQVTM and CDR2 is ANQGSEA. CDR3 protein: CSGTGTGPYNEQFF. The DNA for the CDR3 is TGCAGCGGCACCGGGACAGGACCCTACAATGAGCAGTTCTTC.

V usage is TRBV11-3 and J usage is TRBJ2-1, with D unresolved. Germline assignment: CDR1 SGHNT and CDR2 YENEEA. With 2 bases removed from V and 4 bases from J, the gap between germline ends came to 12 bases. The CDR3 is made up of 15 amino acids. The CDR3, as DNA: TGTGCCAGCAGCTTAAGTCTGTCCGCGTACAATGAGCAGTTCTTC. Its protein is CASSLSLSAYNEQFF.

This sequence joins TRBV7-9 and TRBJ2-2; 7 bases are a match to TRBD2. Germline CDR1 and CDR2: SEHNR and FQNEAQ (reference sequence). The length of the CDR3 is 19 residues. With V trimmed by 2 bases and J by 0 bases, 12 bases remained unmatched. The CDR3: CASSLIPLGGGANTGELFF. CDR3 in DNA: TGTGCCAGCAGCTTAATCCCCCTTGGGGGGGGAGCGAACACCGGGGAGCTGTTTTTT.

CDR3 bases: TGTGCCAGCAGTTGGGGGGGAGCGGGAGCGCGGCACAATGAGCAGTTCTTC. Amino acid sequence: CASSWGGAGARHNEQFF. The chain carries TRBV27 and TRBJ2-1, with 8 bases fitting TRBD2. J was trimmed by 5 bases and V by 4 bases; bases with no gene match: 13. The CDR3 length is 17 residues. Germline V lookup: CDR1 MNHEY, CDR2 SMNVEV (reference sequence).

This chain links TRBV28 with TRBJ1-2; TRBD1 might be the D (6 bases). Per germline, CDR1 MDHEN and CDR2 SYDVKM. The CDR3 covers 13 residues. Deletions cut 6 bases from V and 3 bases from J, with 11 bases between. CDR3 DNA: TGTGCCAGCAGGCAATCAGGGGACTATGGCTACACCTTC. Protein: CASRQSGDYGYTF.

The V gene is TRBV5-8, the J gene TRBJ2-7, with a weak D call TRBD1 (6 bases). This CDR3 has 14 residues. Germline V CDR1 and CDR2: SGHTS, YDEGEE. V gave up 5 bases and J gave up 2 bases, with 14 bases separating them. This CDR3 reads CASRSRKGAYEQYF. The DNA of the CDR3 is TGTGCCAGCAGATCAAGAAAGGGGGCCTACGAGCAGTACTTC.

J is TRBJ2-7 and V is TRBV4-1; D gene unclear. Germline CDR1 MGHRA, CDR2 YSYEKL. The V end lost 1 base, the J end lost 4 bases, and 11 bases lay between the germline ends. The length of the CDR3 is 14 residues. The CDR3 nucleotides are TGCGCCAGCAGCCAAGGCCCCACCGGGTACGAGCAGTACTTC. It translates to CASSQGPTGYEQYF.

This sequence joins TRBV9 and TRBJ2-5; 8 nucleotides match TRBD2. The trim removed 7 bases at V and 3 bases at J, leaving 8 bases unmatched. This CDR3 has 14 amino acids. The germline V gene encodes CDR1 SGDLS and CDR2 YYNGEE. CDR3 DNA sequence: TGTGCCAGCTCGGAGGGACTAGGGAAAGAGACCCAGTACTTC. As protein: CASSEGLGKETQYF.

The J gene is TRBJ2-1, the V gene TRBV2, with D maybe TRBD1 (5 bases). Trimming left V 6 bases short and J 0 bases short, with 9 bases between. The germline V gene encodes CDR1 SNHLY and CDR2 FYNNEI. This CDR3 spans 14 amino acids. The CDR3 region is CASRDTTSYNEQFF. DNA of the CDR3: TGTGCCAGCAGGGACACCACCTCCTACAATGAGCAGTTCTTC. The whole variable domain, filled in from reference TRBV2 and TRBJ2-1, reads EPEVTQTPSHQVTQMGQEVILRCVPISNHLYFYWYRQILGQKVEFLVSFYNNEISEKSEIFDDQFSVERPDGSNFTLKIRSTKLEDSAMYFCASRDTTSYNEQFFGPGTRLTVL.

The chain couples TRBV27 to TRBJ2-1; 11 nucleotides align to TRBD2. This CDR3 has 18 residues. Unmatched junction bases numbered 7, after V lost 2 bases and J lost 1 base. Germline V gene sequence: CDR1 MNHEY, CDR2 SMNVEV (reference sequence). CDR3 coding DNA: TGTGCCAGCAGTTTAGCACAGGTAGCGGGAGGGTCCTACAATGAGCAGTTCTTC. Translating it yields CASSLAQVAGGSYNEQFF.

The chain couples TRBV27 to TRBJ2-1; possibly TRBD2 for D (5 bases). Germline-derived CDR1 and CDR2 are MNHEY and SMNVEV (reference sequence). Deletions cut 7 bases from V and 4 bases from J, with 14 bases between. CDR3 length equals 14 residues. The CDR3 here is CASNPGLGYNEQFF. CDR3 sequence (DNA): TGTGCCAGCAATCCCGGACTCGGATACAATGAGCAGTTCTTC.